This T cell receptor beta chain was observed in a study of technical replicates of blood from a few donors. Produced via immunoSEQ multiplex PCR; TCRdb's table is partial and in-frame only. The sample has tens of thousands of clones; roughly nine tenths are singletons. The germline CDR1 and CDR2 sequences are GTSNPN and SVGIG (reference sequence). J lost 6 bases, V lost 4 bases, and 14 bases had no gene match. The CDR3 contains 15 residues. The clonotype comes from a human donor in good health. Some clones in this sample may be carry-over from other donors' samples. The V and J genes are TRBV30 and TRBJ2-7; 8 bases are a match to TRBD2. Sequencing was done on a sample of PBMCs. CDR3 sequence: CAWTQKGLAGGEQYF. The DNA of the CDR3 is TGTGCCTGGACTCAAAAAGGACTAGCTGGGGGCGAGCAGTACTTC. Variable domain in full (rest from reference TRBV30 and TRBJ2-7): SQTIHQWPATLVQPVGSPLSLECTVEGTSNPNLYWYRQAAGRGLQLLFYSVGIGQISSEVPQNLSASRPQDRQFILSSKKLLLSDSGFYLCAWTQKGLAGGEQYFGPGTRLTVT.